This T cell receptor beta chain was captured in a study of human T cells and chemical hapten exposure. About the study: Once 0.01% DPC had been applied to the upper back by patch test, readings were taken at 6 days. Predominantly women, the patients had alopecia areata, totalis or universalis.

Broader study findings: Expanded TCRs showed more large CDR3 clusters than pre-sensitization or healthy control sets. High-frequency TCRs, those above 1 in 1000, stayed the same after DPC sensitization.

Time point in this sample: pre-sensitization, week 0. Treatment here: therapeutic diphenylcyclopropenone sensitization with weekly scalp DPC. Trimming cost V 1 base and J 1 base, with 7 bases left between them. Germline V gene data show CDR1 as MNHEY and CDR2 as SVGAGI. The CDR3 covers 14 residues. Using its own MiXCR run on the RACE reads, TCRdb lists one record per CDR3 protein. The profile shows about 74,000 distinct CDR3 sequences, 12% to 15% of them singletons. At least ten counts were recorded for this clonotype. Antigen unknown. The starting material was whole blood, obtained in connection with sensitization to the hapten diphenylcyclopropenone (DPC). The rearrangement joins TRBV6-5 to TRBJ1-1, with TRBD1 as a possible D gene (6 bases). The receptor's source is a woman in her forties or fifties with alopecia areata. Some clones in this sample may be carry-over from other donors' samples. CDR3 residues: CASSYLGANTEAFF. The DNA for the CDR3 is TGTGCCAGCAGTTACTTGGGGGCGAACACTGAAGCTTTCTTT.